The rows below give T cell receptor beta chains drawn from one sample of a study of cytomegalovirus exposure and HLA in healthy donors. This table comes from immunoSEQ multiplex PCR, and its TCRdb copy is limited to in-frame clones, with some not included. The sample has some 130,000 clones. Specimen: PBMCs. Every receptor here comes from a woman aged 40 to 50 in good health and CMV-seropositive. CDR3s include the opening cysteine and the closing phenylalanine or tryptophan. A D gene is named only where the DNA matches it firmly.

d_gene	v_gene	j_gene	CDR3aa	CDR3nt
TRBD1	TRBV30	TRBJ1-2	CACSTGGDYGYTF	TGTGCCTGTAGCACAGGGGGAGACTATGGCTACACCTTC
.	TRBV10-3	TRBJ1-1	CAISESYGVTEAFF	TGTGCCATCAGTGAGTCTTACGGGGTCACTGAAGCTTTCTTT
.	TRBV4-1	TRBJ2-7	CASSHPSGQGKFYEQYF	TGCGCCAGCAGCCACCCTTCCGGGCAGGGGAAGTTCTACGAGCAGTACTTC
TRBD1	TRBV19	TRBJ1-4	CASSIAGGPNEKLFF	TGTGCCAGTAGTATCGCAGGGGGCCCCAATGAAAAACTGTTTTTT
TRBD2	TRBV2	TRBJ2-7	CASSEGTSGSHGGEQYF	TGTGCCAGCAGTGAAGGGACTAGCGGGAGTCATGGGGGGGAGCAGTACTTC
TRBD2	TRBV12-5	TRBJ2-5	CASAISGSQETQYF	TGTGCTAGTGCAATTAGCGGGAGTCAAGAGACCCAGTACTTC
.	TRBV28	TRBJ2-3	CASSLAGGSTDTQYF	TGTGCCAGCAGTTTAGCGGGTGGAAGCACAGATACGCAGTATTTT
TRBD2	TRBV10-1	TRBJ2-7	CASSETQGFKGTRPYEQYF	TGCGCCAGCAGTGAAACCCAAGGGTTCAAGGGGACTAGACCCTACGAGCAGTACTTC
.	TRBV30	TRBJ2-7	CAWGQSPEQYF	TGTGCCTGGGGACAATCACCCGAGCAGTACTTC
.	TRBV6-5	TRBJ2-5	CASSYSTGVQETQYF	TGTGCCAGCAGTTACTCGACAGGAGTACAAGAGACCCAGTACTTC
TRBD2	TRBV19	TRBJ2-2	CASSIPAGVNTGELFF	TGTGCCAGTAGTATCCCCGCGGGAGTAAACACCGGGGAGCTGTTTTTT
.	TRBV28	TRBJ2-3	CASPRGSTRMATDTQYF	TGTGCCAGCCCCCGTGGGTCCACTAGGATGGCCACAGATACGCAGTATTTT
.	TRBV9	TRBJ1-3	CASSATGFSGNTIYF	TGTGCCAGCAGTGCAACAGGGTTCTCTGGAAACACCATATATTTT